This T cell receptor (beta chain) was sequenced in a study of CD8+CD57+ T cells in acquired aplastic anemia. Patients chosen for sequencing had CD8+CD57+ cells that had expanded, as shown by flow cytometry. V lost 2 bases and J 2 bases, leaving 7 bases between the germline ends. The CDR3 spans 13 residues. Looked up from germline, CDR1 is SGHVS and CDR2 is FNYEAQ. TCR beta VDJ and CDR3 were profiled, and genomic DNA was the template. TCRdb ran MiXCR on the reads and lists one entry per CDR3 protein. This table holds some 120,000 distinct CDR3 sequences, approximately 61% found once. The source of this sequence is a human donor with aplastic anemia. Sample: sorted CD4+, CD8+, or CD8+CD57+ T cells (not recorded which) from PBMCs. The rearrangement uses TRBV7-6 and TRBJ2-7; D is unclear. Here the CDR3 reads CASSLRRAYEQYF. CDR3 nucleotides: TGTGCCAGCAGCTTACGTAGGGCCTACGAGCAGTACTTC.